Listed below are T cell receptor beta chains from one sample, sequenced in a study of esophageal squamous cell carcinoma tumors. Each CDR3 protein gets one entry after TCRdb re-called the 5' RACE reads with MiXCR. The table has 950 to 1,100 distinct CDR3 sequences, roughly 13% seen once. What was sequenced was tumor tissue. All receptors derive from a man aged 45-79 years with esophageal squamous cell carcinoma. CDR3s include the opening cysteine and the closing phenylalanine or tryptophan. A D gene is named only where the DNA matches it firmly. The size field is filled for only some rows; it gives once, few, many or a size class.

>few|TRBJ1-6|NA|TRBV14
CASSQDRRERVSPLHF
TGTGCCAGCAGCCAAGATCGAAGGGAAAGGGTATCTCCCCTCCACTTT
>large|TRBJ2-1|TRBD1|TRBV2
CASYLPLDRGQGNEQFF
TGTGCCAGCTACCTCCCCCTTGACAGGGGGCAAGGGAATGAGCAGTTCTTC
>large|TRBJ1-1|NA|TRBV7-9
CASSLRGKLNTEAFF
TGTGCCAGCAGCTTAAGGGGAAAACTGAACACTGAAGCTTTCTTT
>large|TRBJ2-7|NA|TRBV5-1
CASSLNDLYEQYF
TGCGCCAGCAGCTTGAATGACCTCTACGAGCAGTACTTC
>NA|TRBJ1-2|NA|TRBV13
CASSLVRGLYGYTF
TGTGCCAGCAGCTTAGTTCGGGGCCTCTATGGCTACACCTTC
>medium-sized|TRBJ2-5|TRBD1|TRBV6-5
CASSHRGTDETQYF
TGTGCCAGCAGTCACAGGGGAACAGACGAGACCCAGTACTTC
>medium-sized|TRBJ2-1|NA|TRBV5-1
CASSLRDEQFF
TGCGCCAGCAGCTTACGCGATGAGCAGTTCTTC
>hyperexpanded|TRBJ2-7|TRBD1|TRBV4-1
CASLDRARGEQYF
TGCGCCAGCTTGGACAGGGCCCGGGGCGAGCAGTACTTC
>medium-sized|TRBJ1-2|NA|TRBV28
CASSPELEVNYGYTF
TGTGCCAGCAGCCCAGAGTTAGAGGTGAACTATGGCTACACCTTC
>large|TRBJ2-3|NA|TRBV11-2
CASSLDRAADTQYF
TGTGCCAGCAGCTTAGATCGGGCAGCAGATACGCAGTATTTT
>large|TRBJ1-4|NA|TRBV7-9
CASSQRATNEKLFF
TGTGCCAGCAGCCAAAGGGCAACTAATGAAAAACTGTTTTTT
>NA|TRBJ2-3|TRBD2|TRBV9
CASSVASGRAVDTQYF
TGTGCCAGCAGCGTAGCTAGCGGGAGGGCGGTAGATACGCAGTATTTT
>medium-sized|TRBJ2-1|TRBD2|TRBV3-1
CASSQRGAGGTYNEQFF
TGTGCCAGCAGCCAAAGGGGGGCGGGAGGTACCTACAATGAGCAGTTCTTC
>medium-sized|TRBJ2-7|TRBD1|TRBV5-1
CASWKGTGAAYEQYF
TGCGCCAGCTGGAAAGGGACAGGGGCAGCCTACGAGCAGTACTTC
>medium-sized|TRBJ2-1|TRBD2|TRBV6-5
CASSYSTSGHNEQFF
TGTGCCAGCAGTTACTCGACTAGCGGGCACAATGAGCAGTTCTTC
>medium-sized|TRBJ2-1|NA|TRBV20-1
CSASGTAYNEQFF
TGCAGTGCTAGCGGGACGGCTTACAATGAGCAGTTCTTC
>large|TRBJ2-7|TRBD1|TRBV6-5
CASSYRTGAYEQYF
TGTGCCAGCAGTTACCGGACAGGGGCGTACGAGCAGTACTTC
>NA|TRBJ2-5|NA|TRBV5-6
CASSLGRVETQYF
TGTGCCAGCAGCTTGGGACGGGTGGAGACCCAGTACTTC
>medium-sized|TRBJ2-2|NA|TRBV20-1
CSARDSAGAGELFF
TGCAGTGCTAGAGATAGCGCGGGCGCCGGGGAGCTGTTTTTT
>medium-sized|TRBJ1-2|NA|TRBV10-3
CAISPGGPYGYTF
TGTGCCATCAGTCCTGGCGGACCCTATGGCTACACCTTC
>medium-sized|TRBJ2-1|NA|TRBV3-1
CASSQVYNEQFF
TGTGCCAGCAGCCAGGTATACAATGAGCAGTTCTTC
>large|TRBJ2-7|TRBD2|TRBV4-1
CASSQQGSTSGRPYEQYF
TGCGCCAGCAGCCAACAGGGTTCCACTAGCGGGAGGCCCTACGAGCAGTACTTC
>medium-sized|TRBJ1-1|TRBD1|TRBV7-6
CASSLGTGGNEAFF
TGTGCCAGCAGCTTAGGGACAGGGGGCAATGAAGCTTTCTTT
>medium-sized|TRBJ1-1|NA|TRBV12-3/TRBV12-4
CASTYREPAAFF
TGTGCCAGCACCTACAGGGAGCCCGCAGCTTTCTTT
>large|TRBJ1-1|NA|TRBV20-1
CSARDDAGPAEAFF
TGCAGTGCTAGAGATGATGCGGGTCCCGCTGAAGCTTTCTTT
>large|TRBJ2-3|NA|TRBV5-1
CASRSTDTQYF
TGCGCCAGCAGGAGCACAGATACGCAGTATTTT
>medium-sized|TRBJ2-1|NA|TRBV18
CASSPSQSSYNEQFF
TGTGCCAGCTCACCCTCCCAGAGCTCCTACAATGAGCAGTTCTTC
>medium-sized|TRBJ2-2|NA|TRBV6-1
CASRTDTGELFF
TGTGCCAGCAGGACGGACACCGGGGAGCTGTTTTTT
>medium-sized|TRBJ2-2|NA|TRBV9
CASSVLRDTGELFF
TGTGCCAGCAGCGTCTTGCGGGACACCGGGGAGCTGTTTTTT
>NA|TRBJ1-1|NA|TRBV29-1
CSTQQDMNTEAFF
TGCAGTACTCAACAAGACATGAACACTGAAGCTTTCTTT